A selection of T cell receptor beta chains follows, all from one sample in a study of blood T cell repertoires in COVID-19. TCRdb keeps only in-frame clones here, not all; method: immunoSEQ multiplex PCR. The sample has around 68,000 clones, approximately 85% seen once. The sequenced material came from peripheral blood. These receptors were obtained from a man older than 75 with acute or convalescent COVID-19. CDR3s include the opening cysteine and the closing phenylalanine or tryptophan. Each record gives: CDR3 protein, J gene, V gene.

CDR3: CASSLNYWQPQHF
J: TRBJ1-5
V: TRBV2

CDR3: CATSDSQPGDNYGYTF
J: TRBJ1-2
V: TRBV24-1

CDR3: CSASPVQAVLQETQYF
J: TRBJ2-5
V: TRBV20-1

CDR3: CASSRDRVGDEQFF
J: TRBJ2-1
V: TRBV4-1

CDR3: CASSLAASGLYEQYF
J: TRBJ2-7
V: TRBV7-6

CDR3: CASSKGQGLYNSPLHF
J: TRBJ1-6
V: TRBV2

CDR3: CASSVVAGGTQFF
J: TRBJ2-1
V: TRBV9

CDR3: CASSLDSPVGNTIYF
J: TRBJ1-3
V: TRBV11-3

CDR3: CASSKQGPTTEAFF
J: TRBJ1-1
V: TRBV5-1

CDR3: CASSLGGEETQYF
J: TRBJ2-5
V: TRBV5-4

CDR3: CAWAEGGTPNQPQHF
J: TRBJ1-5
V: TRBV30

CDR3: CASSPFDRGFGGTQYF
J: TRBJ2-5
V: TRBV18

CDR3: CASSLGHTGNQPQHF
J: TRBJ1-5
V: TRBV7-2

CDR3: CAISPTGKDTEAFF
J: TRBJ1-1
V: TRBV10-3

CDR3: CASSRDRGLSQPQHF
J: TRBJ1-5
V: TRBV5-4

CDR3: CATSDGQGAVYF
J: TRBJ2-7
V: TRBV24-1

CDR3: CASSYFAQVGGQPQHF
J: TRBJ1-5
V: TRBV6-2/TRBV6-3

CDR3: CASSPNLPGQGNNEQFF
J: TRBJ2-1
V: TRBV6-6